The sequence of this T cell receptor (beta chain) was determined in a study of T-cell reconstitution after alpha-beta-depleted transplantation in children. Using unique molecular identifiers, the investigators prepared the TCRbeta library. TCRdb re-called the PCR reads through MiXCR, storing one row per CDR3 protein. The sample contains about 460,000 distinct CDR3 sequences, 12% of which appear only once. This clonotype was seen only a few times. The CDR3 has 16 residues. With 7 bases removed from V and 7 bases from J, the gap between germline ends came to 23 bases. The rearrangement links TRBV12-3 or TRBV12-4 to TRBJ2-1; D is perhaps TRBD2 (6 bases). The clonotype was recovered from a human donor who donated a stem cell graft to a child with combined immunodeficiency. Sequencing used PBMCs from the stem cell graft donor, obtained from the stem cell graft. The CDR3: CASTKRGGDWGNEQFF. In nucleotides, the CDR3 is TGTGCCAGCACCAAAAGGGGCGGGGACTGGGGAAATGAGCAGTTCTTC.